These 8 T cell receptor beta chains share one sample of origin, sequenced in a study of blood T cell repertoires in COVID-19. The data were produced by immunoSEQ multiplex PCR, yet TCRdb's version contains in-frame clones alone and is incomplete. The sample includes approximately 100,000 clones, roughly 92% of them seen just once. The sample comprised peripheral blood. The receptors were gathered from a man between 65 and 85 years old with acute or convalescent COVID-19.

To note about this clone: A much larger clonotype is one base distant, so this may be a read error. This chain uses TRBV11-2 with TRBJ2-1; D is uncertain. CDR3 size: 12 residues. The germline CDR1 and CDR2 sequences are SGHAT and FQNNGV. V lost 5 bases and J 6 bases, leaving 8 bases between the germline ends. This chain's CDR3 is CASSHGVNEQFF. The CDR3 coding sequence is TGTGCCAGCAGCCACGGAGTCAATGAGCAGTTCTTC.

The V call is TRBV18, the J call TRBJ1-1; 7 nucleotides agree with TRBD1. The V gene's germline CDR1 is KGHSH and CDR2 LQKENI. The CDR3 is made up of 15 amino acids. J lost 1 base, V lost 6 bases, and 8 bases had no gene match. CDR3 in DNA: TGTGCCAGCTCTCCCCTGCCAGGGGGGAACACTGAAGCTTTCTTT. It codes for CASSPLPGGNTEAFF.

V is TRBV6-2 or TRBV6-3 and J is TRBJ2-7, with 11 nucleotides matching TRBD2. CDR1 is MNHEY, CDR2 SVGEGT, per germline. The trim removed 5 bases at V and 3 bases at J, leaving 6 bases unmatched. The length of the CDR3 is 15 residues. CDR3 protein: CASSGGLADLYEQYF. CDR3 sequence (DNA): TGTGCCAGCAGTGGGGGACTAGCGGACCTCTACGAGCAGTACTTC.

The chain employs TRBV6-5 and TRBJ2-7; 7 positions agree with TRBD2. CDR1 and CDR2 (germline): MNHEY, SVGAGI. V shed 7 bases, J shed 5 bases, and the junction held 11 bases outside the gene matches. The CDR3 has 14 amino acids. The CDR3 DNA sequence: TGTGCCAGCAAACGGGACTACGAGGCCCACGAGCAGTACTTC. Translated: CASKRDYEAHEQYF.

V usage is TRBV4-3 and J usage is TRBJ2-2; TRBD1 is a possible D gene (6 bases). V was clipped by 6 bases and J by 3 bases, with 11 bases between them. The CDR3 contains 14 residues. CDR1 is LGHNA and CDR2 is YSLEER in the germline V gene. As DNA, the CDR3 is TGCGCCAGCAGACAGGGCGGAGACACCGGGGAGCTGTTTTTT. Protein product: CASRQGGDTGELFF.

This chain connects TRBV19 to TRBJ1-1; TRBD1 is a possible D gene (6 bases). CDR3 length: 13 amino acids. Germline-derived CDR1 and CDR2 are LNHDA and SQIVND (reference sequence). Trimming removed 4 bases at V and 2 bases at J, with 8 bases between. The CDR3 spells CASSNRVNTEAFF. For the CDR3, the DNA is TGTGCCAGTAGTAACAGGGTTAACACTGAAGCTTTCTTT.

This chain uses TRBV28 with TRBJ1-5; D unresolved. V dropped 7 bases and J dropped 5 bases, with 15 bases sitting between them. CDR3 length equals 14 residues. From germline, CDR1 is MDHEN and CDR2 SYDVKM. CDR3 residues: CASTPTPNYQPQHF. CDR3 sequence (DNA): TGTGCCAGCACCCCGACACCTAACTATCAGCCCCAGCATTTT.

The chain joins TRBV25-1 to TRBJ1-6, with D tentatively TRBD1 (5 bases). From germline, CDR1 is MGHDK and CDR2 SYGVNS. CDR3 length: 14 residues. The V and J ends lost 3 bases and 10 bases respectively, with 13 bases between them. CDR3 DNA: TGTGCCAGCAGTGACGCAGGGCGAGGCTCACCCCTCCACTTT. This codes for CASSDAGRGSPLHF.